These T cell receptor beta chains were read from a single sample in a study of blood T cell repertoires in COVID-19. TCRdb's copy holds only in-frame clones and misses some; the assay was immunoSEQ multiplex PCR. The sample lists some 290,000 clones, 85% to 95% seen once, with about 4% in the top ten. Sequences were obtained from PBMCs or T cells enriched from blood (not recorded which). The receptor source for this set is a woman aged 25 to 45 who had been exposed to COVID-19. CDR3s include the opening cysteine and the closing phenylalanine or tryptophan. D genes are given only for firm matches. Clone size is not always given. Where it is, it says once, few, many or a class for expanded clones.

V	D	J	size	DNA	CDR3
TRBV25-1	TRBD1	TRBJ1-6	-	TGTGCCAGCAGTGCCTCAGGACAGGTCTATAATTCACCCCTCCACTTT	CASSASGQVYNSPLHF
TRBV6-5	TRBD1	TRBJ1-4	-	TGTGCCAGCATCCCCGACAGGGTTAATGAAAAACTGTTTTTT	CASIPDRVNEKLFF
TRBV18	-	TRBJ1-1	few	TGTGCCAGCTCACCCACAGGGACTGAAGCTTTCTTT	CASSPTGTEAFF
TRBV6-4	TRBD1	TRBJ2-3	-	TGTGCCAGCAGTTCGGGACAGGCCCTTACAGATACGCAGTATTTT	CASSSGQALTDTQYF
TRBV7-9	TRBD1	TRBJ1-1	once	TGTGCCAGCAGCCAGGGGGTGGACACTGAAGCTTTCTTT	CASSQGVDTEAFF
TRBV18	-	TRBJ1-1	-	TGTGCCAGCTCACCTTCCGGGACTTCGAACACTGAAGCTTTCTTT	CASSPSGTSNTEAFF
TRBV27	TRBD1	TRBJ2-3	once	TGTGCCAGCGGCGGAGGGACAGGGATCACAGATACGCAGTATTTT	CASGGGTGITDTQYF
TRBV9	TRBD1	TRBJ1-2	-	TGTGCCAGCAGCGGGGCAGGGGGACACTATGGCTACACCTTC	CASSGAGGHYGYTF
TRBV6-5	-	TRBJ1-1	once	TGTGCCAGCAGTTTGCCAGGGCGAAGAAGCACTGAAGCTTTCTTT	CASSLPGRRSTEAFF
TRBV5-1	TRBD1	TRBJ1-2	-	TGCGCCAGCAGCCCCGCGGGACAGGGCGGCTACACCTTC	CASSPAGQGGYTF
TRBV12-3/TRBV12-4	TRBD1	TRBJ1-1	-	TGTGCCAGCAGTTGGGACAGTTACACTGAAGCTTTCTTT	CASSWDSYTEAFF
TRBV5-5	-	TRBJ1-5	-	TGTGCCAGCAGCTTTTCCGGGACAACTTCCGGTCAGCCCCAGCATTTT	CASSFSGTTSGQPQHF
TRBV7-3	TRBD2	TRBJ2-1	once	TGTGCCAGCAGCGGGGGAGGGACCCGGAGTGAGCAGTTCTTC	CASSGGGTRSEQFF
TRBV11-2	TRBD1	TRBJ1-2	-	TGTGCCAGCAGCTTATCCCCGACAGGGAATATCTTC	CASSLSPTGNIF
TRBV28	-	TRBJ1-4	-	TGTGCCAGCAATAGTGATTCGGGTAAACTGTTTTTT	CASNSDSGKLFF
TRBV9	TRBD1	TRBJ1-4	-	TGTGCCAGCAGCGTAGCTGGGACAGGTAATGAAAAACTGTTTTTT	CASSVAGTGNEKLFF
TRBV2	TRBD2	TRBJ2-3	-	TGTGCCAGCAGTGCCCTCAGACTAGCGGGGGAAACAGATACGCAGTATTTT	CASSALRLAGETDTQYF
TRBV2	-	TRBJ2-3	-	TGTGCCAGCACCCTAGGGGGGAGGGCAGATTCCCACGGGGGAAGCACAGATACGCAGTATTTT	CASTLGGRADSHGGSTDTQYF
TRBV5-4	TRBD1	TRBJ2-7	-	TGTGCCAGCAGCCCAACGATGGACAGGGGGTCCCACGAGCAGTACTTC	CASSPTMDRGSHEQYF
TRBV20-1	-	TRBJ2-1	-	TGCAGTGCTAGTCCGCCTACAGGGTCCCCCTACAATGAGCAGTTCTTC	CSASPPTGSPYNEQFF